In its sample, the clone carrying this TCR beta chain was seen once. Some clones are missing from TCRdb's copy, which holds only in-frame ones; the method was immunoSEQ multiplex PCR. This sample yields 99,000 or so clones, of which 85% to 95% are seen a single time; 5% belongs to the top ten. The V end was cut by 0 bases, the J end by 5 bases, with 7 bases between. The CDR3 totals 12 residues. Germline-derived CDR1 and CDR2 are SQVTM and ANQGSEA. The data are from a study of T cell responses to AZD1222 COVID-19 vaccine. The rearrangement uses TRBV29-1 and TRBJ1-2; D call uncertain. The sequence came from an adult in good health. The material sequenced was peripheral blood, taken on day 0 of AZD1222 vaccination. CDR3 DNA: TGCAGCGTTGAAGATGGTGGGTATGGCTACACCTTC. Protein sequence: CSVEDGGYGYTF.